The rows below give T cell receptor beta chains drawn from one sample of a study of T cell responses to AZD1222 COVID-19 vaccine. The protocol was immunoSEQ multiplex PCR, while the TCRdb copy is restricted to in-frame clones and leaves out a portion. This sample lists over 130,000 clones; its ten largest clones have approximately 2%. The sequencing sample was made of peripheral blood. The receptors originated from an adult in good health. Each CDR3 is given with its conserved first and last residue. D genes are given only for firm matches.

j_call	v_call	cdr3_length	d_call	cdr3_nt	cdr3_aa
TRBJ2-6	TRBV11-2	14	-	TGTGCCAGCAGGAACTTGGTTGATGTCAACGTCCTGACTTTC	CASRNLVDVNVLTF
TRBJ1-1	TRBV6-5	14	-	TGTGCCAGCAGTCACGACCGAATGAACACTGAAGCTTTCTTT	CASSHDRMNTEAFF
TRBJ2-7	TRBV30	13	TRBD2	TGTGCCTGGTCGCTAGCGGGGTTCCACGAGCAGTACTTC	CAWSLAGFHEQYF
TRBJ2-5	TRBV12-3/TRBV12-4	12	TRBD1	TGTGCCAGCACGGACAGGGGGGAGACCCAGTACTTC	CASTDRGETQYF
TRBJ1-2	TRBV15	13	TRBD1	TGTGCCACCGCCCCACAGGGGAACTATGGCTACACCTTC	CATAPQGNYGYTF
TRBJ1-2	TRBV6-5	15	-	TGTGCCAGCAGTTACTCTGGTGCAGGGCTGGATGGCTACACCTTC	CASSYSGAGLDGYTF
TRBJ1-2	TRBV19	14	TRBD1	TGTGCCACCTCGGAGGGACAGGGAATTGGAGGCTACACCTTC	CATSEGQGIGGYTF
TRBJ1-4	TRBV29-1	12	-	TGCAGCGTGGGGGGAGCTAATGAAAAACTGTTTTTT	CSVGGANEKLFF
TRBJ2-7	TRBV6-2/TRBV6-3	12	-	TGTGCCAGCAGTAACAACTACTACGAGCAGTACTTC	CASSNNYYEQYF
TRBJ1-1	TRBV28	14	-	TGTGCCAGCAGTTTAGGGGGGGGAAGCACTGAAGCTTTCTTT	CASSLGGGSTEAFF
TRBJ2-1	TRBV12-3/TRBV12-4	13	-	TGTGCCAGCAGTTCCGACGCCCACAATGAGCAGTTCTTC	CASSSDAHNEQFF
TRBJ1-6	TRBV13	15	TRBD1	TGTGCCAGCAGCCTGACAGGGGCGGGTAATTCACCCCTCCACTTT	CASSLTGAGNSPLHF
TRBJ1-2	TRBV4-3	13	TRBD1	TGCGCCAGCAGCCAGAGGACAGGGTATGGCTACACCTTC	CASSQRTGYGYTF
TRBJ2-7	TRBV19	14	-	TGTGCCAGTAGTGTCGTCAGTGACTCCTACGAGCAGTACTTC	CASSVVSDSYEQYF
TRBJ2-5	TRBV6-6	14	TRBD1	TGTGCCAGCAGTTACGACAGGGGTCAGGAGACCCAGTACTTC	CASSYDRGQETQYF
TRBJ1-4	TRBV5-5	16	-	TGTGCCAGCAGCACCCCCGACACCGCAACTAATGAAAAACTGTTTTTT	CASSTPDTATNEKLFF
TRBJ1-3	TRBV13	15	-	TGTGCCAGCAGCTTCCGGGGGAGGTCTGGAAACACCATATATTTT	CASSFRGRSGNTIYF
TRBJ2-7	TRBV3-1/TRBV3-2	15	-	TGTGCCAGCAGCCCCCGCGACGGGCGAGGGTACGAGCAGTACTTC	CASSPRDGRGYEQYF
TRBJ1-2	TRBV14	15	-	TGTGCCAGCAGCCTTCAGCCGGCCGGCTTCTATGGCTACACCTTC	CASSLQPAGFYGYTF
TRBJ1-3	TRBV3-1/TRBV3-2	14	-	TGTGCCAGCAGCCAAGACACTTCTGGAAACACCATATATTTT	CASSQDTSGNTIYF
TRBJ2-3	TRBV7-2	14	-	TGTGCCAGCAGCTTAGGACCAACCACAGATACGCAGTATTTT	CASSLGPTTDTQYF
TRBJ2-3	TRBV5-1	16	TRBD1	TGCGCCAGCAGCAGTGGGACAGCCCGGATCACAGATACGCAGTATTTT	CASSSGTARITDTQYF
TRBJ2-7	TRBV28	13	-	TGTGCCAGCAGTTTATGGTCAGGTAACGAGCAGTACTTC	CASSLWSGNEQYF
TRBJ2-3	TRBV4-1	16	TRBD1	TGCGCCAGCAGCCAGGCCGGGACAGGGGTGACAGATACGCAGTATTTT	CASSQAGTGVTDTQYF
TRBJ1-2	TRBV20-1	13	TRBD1	TGCAGTGCTAGTCGGACAGGGACCTATGGCTACACCTTC	CSASRTGTYGYTF